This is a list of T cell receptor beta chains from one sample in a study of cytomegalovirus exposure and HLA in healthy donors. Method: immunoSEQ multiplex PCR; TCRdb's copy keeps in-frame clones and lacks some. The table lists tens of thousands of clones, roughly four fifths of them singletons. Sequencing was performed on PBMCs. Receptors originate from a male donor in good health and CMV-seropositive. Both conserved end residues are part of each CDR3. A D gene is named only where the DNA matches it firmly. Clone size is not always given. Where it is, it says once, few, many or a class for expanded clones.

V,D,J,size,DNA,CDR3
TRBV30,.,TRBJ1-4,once,TGTGCCTGGAGGCAGGGGACCCCTAATGAAAAACTGTTTTTT,CAWRQGTPNEKLFF
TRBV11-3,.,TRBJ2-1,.,TGTGCCAGCAGCTCGTCGGGCGGGGCTAACAATGAGCAGTTCTTC,CASSSSGGANNEQFF
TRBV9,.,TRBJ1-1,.,TGTGCCAGCAGCGTAGGGGACACCGTCCGCACTGAAGCTTTCTTT,CASSVGDTVRTEAFF
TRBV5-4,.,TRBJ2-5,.,TGTGCCAGCAGCTTGGTAGGGGGAGAGACCCAGTACTTC,CASSLVGGETQYF
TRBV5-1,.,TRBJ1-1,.,TGCGCCAGCAGCTTGTACTCAGGGCTTGAAGCTTTCTTT,CASSLYSGLEAFF
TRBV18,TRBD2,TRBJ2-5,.,TGTGCCAGCTCAGCGATACTAGCGGGGGTGCAAGAGACCCAGTACTTC,CASSAILAGVQETQYF
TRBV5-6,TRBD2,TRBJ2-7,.,TGTGCCAGCAGCGTGGTGTCCTGGCTAGCGGGGAAGAGCTCCTACGAGCAGTACTTC,CASSVVSWLAGKSSYEQYF
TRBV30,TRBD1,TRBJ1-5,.,TGTGCCTGTAAGATTGGGACAGGGGGCAATCGGCCCCAGCATTTT,CACKIGTGGNRPQHF
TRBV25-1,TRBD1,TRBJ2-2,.,TGTGCCAGCAGTAGACAGACAGGGGTGAACACCGGGGAGCTGTTTTTT,CASSRQTGVNTGELFF
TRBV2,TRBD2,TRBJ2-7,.,TGTGCCAGCAGTGAATGGGCTAGCGGACAATTGTACGAGCAGTACTTC,CASSEWASGQLYEQYF
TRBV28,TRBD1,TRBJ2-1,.,TGTGCCAGCAGAGGGACCGGGACAGAACCAAACAATGAGCAGTTCTTC,CASRGTGTEPNNEQFF
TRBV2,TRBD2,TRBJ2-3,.,TGTGCCAGTCCCCTTAGCGGGGGGGGTACGGATACGCAGTATTTT,CASPLSGGGTDTQYF
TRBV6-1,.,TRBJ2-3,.,TGTGCCAGCAGTGAAGTTCCAGGGGGGACAGATACGCAGTATTTT,CASSEVPGGTDTQYF
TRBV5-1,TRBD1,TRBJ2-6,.,TGCGCCAGCAGCTTTACAGGGGCTGGGGCCAACGTCCTGACTTTC,CASSFTGAGANVLTF
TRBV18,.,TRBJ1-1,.,TGTGCCAGCTCACTCGAGCCGTTCGGTCCCGAAGCTTTCTTT,CASSLEPFGPEAFF
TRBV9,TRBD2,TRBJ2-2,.,TGTGCCAGCAGCGTTGGCGCGGGGGGGAACGGGGAGCTGTTTTTT,CASSVGAGGNGELFF
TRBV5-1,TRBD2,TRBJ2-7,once,TGCGCCAGCAGCTGGACTAGCGGAAACTACGAGCAGTACTTC,CASSWTSGNYEQYF
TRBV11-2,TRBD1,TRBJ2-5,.,TGTGCCAGCAGCCCGGACAGGGTAGAGACCCAGTACTTC,CASSPDRVETQYF
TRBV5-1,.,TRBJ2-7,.,TGCGCCAGCAGCTCAGAATTAGTCGGGTACGAGCAGTACTTC,CASSSELVGYEQYF
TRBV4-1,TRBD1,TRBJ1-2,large,TGCGCCAGCAGCCAAGAAGGGACAGGGCTAAGTGGCTACACCTTC,CASSQEGTGLSGYTF
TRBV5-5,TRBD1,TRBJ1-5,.,TGTGCCAGCAGCCATGGAGGTCGGGACAGGGGCTACTTGAACAATCAGCCCCAGCATTTT,CASSHGGRDRGYLNNQPQHF
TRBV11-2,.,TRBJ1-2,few,TGTGCCAGCAGCTTATCCGGGGTCTATGGCTACACCTTC,CASSLSGVYGYTF
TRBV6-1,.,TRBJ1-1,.,TGTGCCAGCAGGGTGGGGGGACGGGACACTGAAGCTTTCTTT,CASRVGGRDTEAFF
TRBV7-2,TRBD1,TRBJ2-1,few,TGTGCCAGCAGGGAGCGAACAGGGGCGCATGAGCAGTTCTTC,CASRERTGAHEQFF
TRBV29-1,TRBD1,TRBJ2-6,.,TGCAGCGTTGAAAGCCGGGACAGGGGGCTCTCTGGGGCCAACGTCCTGACTTTC,CSVESRDRGLSGANVLTF
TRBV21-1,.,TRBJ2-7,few,TGTGCCAGCAGCAAAGGAACACTAGTACCGTTTCCCACCTACGAGCAGTACTTC,CASSKGTLVPFPTYEQYF
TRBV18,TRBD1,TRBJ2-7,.,TGTGCCAGCTCCTCCAGGCAGGGGGAGCAGTACGAGCAGTACTTC,CASSSRQGEQYEQYF
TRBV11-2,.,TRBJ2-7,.,TGTGCCAGCGGCCGGGACTCCTACGAGCAGTACTTC,CASGRDSYEQYF
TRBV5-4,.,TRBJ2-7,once,TGTGCCAGCAGCTTCGGGGGTAGCGAGCAGTACTTC,CASSFGGSEQYF
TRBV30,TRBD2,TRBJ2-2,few,TGTGCCTGGAGTAGGCGGGGGGCGGTTGCTAGCACCGGGGAGCTGTTTTTT,CAWSRRGAVASTGELFF
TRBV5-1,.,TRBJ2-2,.,TGCGCCAGCAGACGAACGTCCGAGTCGAACACCGGGGAGCTGTTTTTT,CASRRTSESNTGELFF
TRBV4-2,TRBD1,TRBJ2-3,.,TGTGCCAGCAGCCAAGATGGGACAGGTAGCACAGATACGCAGTATTTT,CASSQDGTGSTDTQYF
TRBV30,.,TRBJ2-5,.,TGTGCCTGGAGTGTCCAAACGAGGACCCAGTACTTC,CAWSVQTRTQYF
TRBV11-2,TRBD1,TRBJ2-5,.,TGTGCCAGCAGCTTAGCCACAGGGGGCCAGGAGACCCAGTACTTC,CASSLATGGQETQYF
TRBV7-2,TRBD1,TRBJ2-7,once,TGTGCCAGCAGCTTAGGGCAGGGGGCCAGCGAGCAGTACTTC,CASSLGQGASEQYF
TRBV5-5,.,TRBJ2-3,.,TGTGCCAGCAACGCGTGGGGCTACACAGATACGCAGTATTTT,CASNAWGYTDTQYF
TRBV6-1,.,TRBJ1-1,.,TGTGCCAGCAGTGAAGACAGGAACATTGTTGACACTGAAGCTTTCTTT,CASSEDRNIVDTEAFF
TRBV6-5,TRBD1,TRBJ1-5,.,TGTGCCAGCAGTTATTCAGGGGGGAATCAGCCCCAGCATTTT,CASSYSGGNQPQHF
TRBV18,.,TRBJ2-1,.,TGTGCCAGCTCACCACAAGGTGGGACAAGCTCCTACAATGAGCAGTTCTTC,CASSPQGGTSSYNEQFF
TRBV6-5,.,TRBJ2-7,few,TGTGCCAGCAGTGTTGGCAGGGCAATAACCTACGAGCAGTACTTC,CASSVGRAITYEQYF
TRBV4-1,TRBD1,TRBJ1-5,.,TGCGCCAGCAGCCAAGATCAGACAGGGGTACAATATAGCAATCAGCCCCAGCATTTT,CASSQDQTGVQYSNQPQHF
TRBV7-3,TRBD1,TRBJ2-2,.,TGTGCCAGCAGCTTAATAACAGGGGTCACCGGGGAGCTGTTTTTT,CASSLITGVTGELFF
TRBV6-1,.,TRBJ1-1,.,TGTGCCAGCAGTGCCGGACTGACAAGGACGAACACTGAAGCTTTCTTT,CASSAGLTRTNTEAFF
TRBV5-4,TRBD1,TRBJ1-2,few,TGTGCCAGCAGCTTGGCCGGACAGGGGGCTGTCGTTTATGGCTACACCTTC,CASSLAGQGAVVYGYTF
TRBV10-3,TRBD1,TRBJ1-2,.,TGTGCCATCAGTGAGTCCGGGACAGGGTCCTATGGCTACACCTTC,CAISESGTGSYGYTF
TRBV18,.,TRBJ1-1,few,TGTGCCAGCTCACATCGGACACAAATGAACACTGAAGCTTTCTTT,CASSHRTQMNTEAFF
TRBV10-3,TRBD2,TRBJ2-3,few,TGTGCCATCAGTGCGGGACTAGCAACAGATACGCAGTATTTT,CAISAGLATDTQYF
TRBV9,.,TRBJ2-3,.,TGTGCCAGCAGCGGGAGGAGGGGGCAAAGCACAGATACGCAGTATTTT,CASSGRRGQSTDTQYF
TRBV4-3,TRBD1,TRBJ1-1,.,TGCGCCAGCAGCCAAGTTTTTTCAGGGGGCCAGAACACTGAAGCTTTCTTT,CASSQVFSGGQNTEAFF
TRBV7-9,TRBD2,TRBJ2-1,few,TGTGCCAGCAGCTTTGGGACTAGCGGGAGGAAGGATGAGCAGTTCTTC,CASSFGTSGRKDEQFF
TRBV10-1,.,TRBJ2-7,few,TGCGCCAGCATAATAGGCGGGTCCTACGAGCAGTACTTC,CASIIGGSYEQYF
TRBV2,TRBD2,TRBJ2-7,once,TGTGCCAGCAGTGAAGCGCTTAGTAGCGGGAAAAAATACTCCTACGAGCAGTACTTC,CASSEALSSGKKYSYEQYF
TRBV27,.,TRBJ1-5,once,TGTGCCAGCAGTTTAACGGTGGGGGCGGTCGCTGGGGGTAATCAGCCCCAGCATTTT,CASSLTVGAVAGGNQPQHF
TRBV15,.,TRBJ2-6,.,TGTGCCACCAGAAAATCGTTTGGTCCTAGCTCTGGGGCCAACGTCCTGACTTTC,CATRKSFGPSSGANVLTF
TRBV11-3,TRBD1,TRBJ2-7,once,TGTGCCAGCAGCCCAGGACAGGGTCCCTACGAGCAGTACTTC,CASSPGQGPYEQYF
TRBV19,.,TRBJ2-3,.,TGTGCCAGTAGTCTCCCTACAGATACGCAGTATTTT,CASSLPTDTQYF
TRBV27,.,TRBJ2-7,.,TGTGCCAGCAGTACGTACGCAGGCCACGAGCAGTACTTC,CASSTYAGHEQYF
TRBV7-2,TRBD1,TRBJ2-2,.,TGTGCCAGCAGCGGAAACAGGGGGCCCCTCGGGGAGCTGTTTTTT,CASSGNRGPLGELFF
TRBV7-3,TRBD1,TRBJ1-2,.,TGTGCCAGCAGCTCCCCAGGGGGGCAAGGATATGGCTACACCTTC,CASSSPGGQGYGYTF